These 13 T cell receptor beta chains were sequenced from one sample in a study of blood T cell repertoires in COVID-19. The table came from immunoSEQ multiplex PCR; TCRdb's copy has only in-frame clones and leaves some out. The top ten clones hold under 2% of a sample with around 160,000 clones, over 90% of them seen once. The sample comprised peripheral blood. All receptors come from a woman aged 55-70 years with COVID-19, enrolled during active disease.

Here the CDR3 reads CASSQGGSYEQYF. In DNA, the CDR3 is TGTGCCAGCAGTCAGGGGGGCTCCTACGAGCAGTACTTC. The V gene is TRBV6-2 or TRBV6-3, the J gene TRBJ2-7, with a weak D call TRBD1 (7 bases). V was pared by 5 bases and J by 0 bases, with 8 bases between. This CDR3 contains 13 residues. Germline values: CDR1 MNHEY, CDR2 SVGEGT.

This clone has only a few counts. V usage is TRBV6-5 and J usage is TRBJ1-4; TRBD1 agrees at 9 bases. The germline V gene encodes CDR1 MNHEY and CDR2 SVGAGI. After removal of 6 bases from V and 8 bases from J, the junction contained 7 bases not matched to a gene. This CDR3 contains 14 residues. The CDR3 protein is CASSNRGQGEKLFF. CDR3 coding DNA: TGTGCCAGCAGCAACAGGGGGCAGGGAGAAAAACTGTTTTTT.

This clone was seen only once. The chain has TRBV27 and TRBJ1-2; possibly TRBD1 for D (6 bases). The CDR3 sequence is 14 residues long. Germline lookup yields CDR1 MNHEY and CDR2 SMNVEV (reference sequence). The V and J ends lost 6 bases and 4 bases respectively, with 15 bases between them. The CDR3 coding sequence is TGTGCCAGCAGGATGAACAGGGAATCCTATGGCTACACCTTC. Translated: CASRMNRESYGYTF.

CDR3: CASSPRTGYGYTF. The CDR3 coding sequence is TGTGCCAGCAGCCCAAGGACAGGCTATGGCTACACCTTC. This chain links TRBV11-2 with TRBJ1-2; TRBD1 agrees at 7 bases. CDR3 length: 13 residues. Losses at the gene ends were 5 bases for V and 4 bases for J; bases not matched to a gene: 4. The germline V gene has CDR1 SGHAT and CDR2 FQNNGV.

This chain uses TRBV2 with TRBJ1-1; 10 nucleotides line up with TRBD1. The V segment lost 6 bases and the J segment 0 bases; nucleotides outside the gene matches: 7. The CDR3 loop spans 16 amino acids. Germline CDR1 and CDR2: SNHLY and FYNNEI. DNA of the CDR3: TGTGCCAGCAGGGGGGGGACAGGGGTCGTGAACACTGAAGCTTTCTTT. This encodes CASRGGTGVVNTEAFF.

This chain joins TRBV4-3 and TRBJ2-7, with 7 bases matching TRBD2. The CDR3 spans 17 residues. After removal of 0 bases from V and 2 bases from J, the junction contained 10 bases not matched to a gene. The germline V gene has CDR1 LGHNA and CDR2 YSLEER. As DNA, the CDR3 is TGCGCCAGCAGCCAAGATCAACGGGGGGACTCAACCTACGAGCAGTACTTC. This codes for CASSQDQRGDSTYEQYF.

This sequence joins TRBV24-1 and TRBJ2-7; D remains unclear. Germline CDR1 and CDR2: KGHDR and SFDVKD. The V and J ends lost 3 bases and 0 bases respectively, with 14 bases between them. The CDR3 sequence is 16 residues long. CDR3 amino acids: CATSDLRVPVSYEQYF. The DNA for the CDR3 is TGTGCCACCAGTGATCTCCGGGTCCCAGTCTCCTACGAGCAGTACTTC.

The chain recombines TRBV12-3 or TRBV12-4 with TRBJ1-5; the match to TRBD1 covers 7 bases. This CDR3 has 13 residues. V gave up 7 bases and J gave up 7 bases; unmatched junction bases: 7. The CDR3 DNA follows: TGTGCCAGCACCGAGGGGGCGAGGCAGCCCCAGCATTTT. Translating gives CASTEGARQPQHF.

The chain uses TRBV5-4 and TRBJ1-1; a weak D match, TRBD1 (5 bases). V was clipped by 3 bases and J by 3 bases, with 15 bases between them. The CDR3 consists of 15 residues. Germline CDR1 SGHNT, CDR2 YYREEE (reference sequence). Here the CDR3 reads CASSSPTQGYTEAFF. In DNA form, the CDR3 reads TGTGCCAGCAGCTCACCTACTCAGGGCTACACTGAAGCTTTCTTT. The whole variable domain, filled in from reference TRBV5-4 and TRBJ1-1, reads ETGVTQSPTHLIKTRGQQVTLRCSSQSGHNTVSWYQQALGQGPQFIFQYYREEENGRGNFPPRFSGLQFPNYSSELNVNALELDDSALYLCASSSPTQGYTEAFFGQGTRLTVV.

The rearrangement uses TRBV9 and TRBJ1-3; D may be TRBD1 (6 bases). This CDR3 is 15 amino acids long. Trimming took off 3 bases at V and 0 bases at J, with 10 bases between the two ends. The germline gives CDR1 SGDLS, CDR2 YYNGEE. The CDR3 DNA sequence: TGTGCCAGCAGCGGGCAGGGGAACTCTGGAAACACCATATATTTT. It encodes CASSGQGNSGNTIYF.

The chain is built from TRBV4-2 and TRBJ2-1, with 8 bases lining up with TRBD2. CDR1 and CDR2 (germline): LGHNA, YNFKEQ. This CDR3 has 15 residues. Trimming removed 0 bases from V and 4 bases from J; junction bases left unmatched: 2. DNA for the CDR3: TGTGCCAGCAGCCAAGATCGGGGGGGGTACAATGAGCAGTTCTTC. Amino acid sequence: CASSQDRGGYNEQFF.

The chain combines TRBV5-5 with TRBJ2-5; TRBD2 aligns across 10 bases. CDR3 length: 15 amino acids. Germline V CDR1 and CDR2: SGHKS, YYEKEE (reference sequence). V gave up 5 bases and J gave up 2 bases; unmatched junction bases: 6. The CDR3, as DNA: TGTGCCAGCAGTCTTAGCGGGGGGACACAAGAGACCCAGTACTTC. This translates into CASSLSGGTQETQYF.

The chain links TRBV27 to TRBJ2-2; 7 nucleotides match TRBD2. Germline CDR1 reads MNHEY; CDR2 reads SMNVEV (reference sequence). The V gene end was trimmed by 6 bases and the J gene end by 0 bases; junction bases not matched to a gene: 7. The CDR3 sequence is 16 residues long. CDR3 DNA sequence: TGTGCCAGCAGACCGTTGCGGGAGACGAACACCGGGGAGCTGTTTTTT. It specifies CASRPLRETNTGELFF.